This T cell receptor (beta chain) derives from a study of blood T cell repertoires in COVID-19. Study-wide context: The United States, Italy and Spain supplied acute and convalescent COVID-19 samples.

This clone was recorded at least ten times. Germline V gene lookup returns CDR1 KGHSH and CDR2 LQKENI. The ends lost 0 bases at V and 4 bases at J; junction bases unmatched: 5. The CDR3 consists of 15 residues. Clones were read by immunoSEQ multiplex PCR, and TCRdb kept only the in-frame ones, dropping some. The data show roughly 380,000 clones, with 70% to 85% seen just once and 1.1% held by the top ten. This sequence was found in a human donor with acute or convalescent COVID-19. The donor label of this sample is uncertain. Input material: peripheral blood. The chain is built from TRBV18 and TRBJ2-7; 8 bases match TRBD2. CDR3 residues: CASSPPSGGPYEQYF. DNA of the CDR3: TGTGCCAGCTCACCACCGTCGGGGGGGCCGTACGAGCAGTACTTC.